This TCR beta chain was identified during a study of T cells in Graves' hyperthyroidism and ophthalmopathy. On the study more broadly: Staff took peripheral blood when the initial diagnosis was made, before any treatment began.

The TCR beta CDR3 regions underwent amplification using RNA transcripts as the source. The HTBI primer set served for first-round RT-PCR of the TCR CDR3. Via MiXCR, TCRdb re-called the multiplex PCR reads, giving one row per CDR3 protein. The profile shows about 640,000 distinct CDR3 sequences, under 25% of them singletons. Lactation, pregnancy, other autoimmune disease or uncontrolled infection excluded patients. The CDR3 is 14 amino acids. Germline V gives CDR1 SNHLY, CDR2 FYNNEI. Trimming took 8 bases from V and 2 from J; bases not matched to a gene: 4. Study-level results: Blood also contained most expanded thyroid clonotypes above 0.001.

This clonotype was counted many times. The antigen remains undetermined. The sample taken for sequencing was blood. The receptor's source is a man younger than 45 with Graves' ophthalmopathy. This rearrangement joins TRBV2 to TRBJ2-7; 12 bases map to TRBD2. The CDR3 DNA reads TGTGCCAGCGGCCTAGCGGGAGGGCCCTACGAGCAGTACTTC. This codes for CASGLAGGPYEQYF.